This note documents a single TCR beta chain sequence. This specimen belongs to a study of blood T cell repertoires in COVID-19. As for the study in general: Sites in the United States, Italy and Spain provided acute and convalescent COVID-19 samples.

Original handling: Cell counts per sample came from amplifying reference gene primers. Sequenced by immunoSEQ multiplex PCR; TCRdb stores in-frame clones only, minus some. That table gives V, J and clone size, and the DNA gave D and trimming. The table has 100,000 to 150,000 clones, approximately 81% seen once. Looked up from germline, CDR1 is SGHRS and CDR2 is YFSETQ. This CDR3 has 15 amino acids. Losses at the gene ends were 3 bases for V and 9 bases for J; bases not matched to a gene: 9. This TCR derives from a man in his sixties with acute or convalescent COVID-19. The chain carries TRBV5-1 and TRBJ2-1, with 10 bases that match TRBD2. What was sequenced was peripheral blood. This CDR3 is CASSWAGTSAGEQFF. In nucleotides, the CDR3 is TGCGCCAGCAGCTGGGCCGGGACTAGCGCCGGTGAGCAGTTCTTC.